One and the same sample provided the 27 T cell receptor beta chains below, sequenced in a study of T cells in Graves' hyperthyroidism and ophthalmopathy. The investigators amplified TCR beta CDR3 regions from RNA transcripts. When the TCR CDR3 underwent first-round RT-PCR, the HTBI primer set was used. TCRdb re-called the multiplex PCR reads through MiXCR, storing one row per CDR3 protein. The sample has fewer than 400,000 distinct CDR3 sequences, 15% to 17% seen once. The sequencing input was blood. The receptors derive from a woman aged 18-29 years with Graves' hyperthyroidism that later progressed to Graves' ophthalmopathy.

This clonotype was seen only a few times. A much larger clone sits a single nucleotide away, making a read error possible. V usage is TRBV11-2 and J usage is TRBJ2-6; unclear D gene. Per the germline V gene, CDR1 is SGHAT and CDR2 is FQNNGV. V dropped 2 bases and J dropped 0 bases, with 11 bases sitting between them. The CDR3 totals 17 residues. The CDR3 DNA reads TGTGCCAGCAGCTTAATCACCGCCATCTCTGGGGCCAACGTCCTGACTTTC. It translates to CASSLITAISGANVLTF.

This chain connects TRBV4-2 to TRBJ2-2; D not resolved. The V gene lost 0 bases and the J gene lost 8 bases, with 7 bases spanning the gap. The CDR3 is 13 residues long. Per the germline V gene, CDR1 is LGHNA and CDR2 is YNFKEQ. For the CDR3, the DNA is TGTGCCAGCAGCCAAGATCGTATAGGGGAGCTGTTTTTT. This encodes CASSQDRIGELFF.

This chain connects TRBV20-1 to TRBJ2-7; 9 bases match TRBD2. The CDR3 spans 19 residues. V was clipped by 8 bases and J by 0 bases; unmatched bases: 23. Germline loops: CDR1 DFQATT, CDR2 SNEGSKA (reference sequence). The CDR3 DNA is TGCAGTTCGCTAGCGGGGACAAGGCTAGCCGAAAGCGGCTCCTACGAGCAGTACTTC. It specifies CSSLAGTRLAESGSYEQYF.

Comment on this clonotype: One end of the junction does not line up with germline, which may come from a read error. J is TRBJ2-1 and V is TRBV5-1; 10 bases fit TRBD2. Germline CDR1 and CDR2: SGHRS and YFSETQ. There are 14 residues in the CDR3. Here the CDR3 DNA reads TGCGCCAGCAGCAAGGGACTAGCGAGCAATGTGCAGTTCTTC. Translating it yields CASSKGLASNVQFF.

The genes are TRBV19 and TRBJ1-5, with D possibly being TRBD1 (6 bases). The CDR3 spans 14 residues. V was trimmed by 6 bases and J by 3 bases, leaving 12 bases between them. Germline CDR1 and CDR2: LNHDA and SQIVND (reference sequence). The CDR3 loop is CASRLAGDNQPQHF. The CDR3 DNA sequence: TGTGCCAGTAGACTTGCAGGGGACAATCAGCCCCAGCATTTT.

Many counts were recorded for this clonotype. This rearrangement joins TRBV10-3 to TRBJ2-1, with TRBD2 matching over 7 bases. This CDR3 comprises 14 residues. V lost 10 bases, J lost 3 bases, and 9 bases stayed unmatched. The germline CDR1 and CDR2 sequences are ENHRY and SYGVKD. The CDR3 nucleotides are TGTGCCACCGAAGCTACTAGCGACTACAATGAGCAGTTCTTC. Its protein is CATEATSDYNEQFF.

As for this clonotype: This may stem from a read error, because a much larger clone lies one nucleotide away. J is TRBJ2-2 and V is TRBV12-3 or TRBV12-4; no clear D. This CDR3 has 13 amino acids. The CDR3 here is CAGSLWDTGELFF. The CDR3 DNA follows: TGTGCCGGCAGTTTATGGGATACCGGGGAGCTGTTTTTT.

This clonotype has just one count. It may be a read error: a sequence one base away is much more abundant. The rearrangement links TRBV6-5 to TRBJ2-1; D might be TRBD2 (5 bases). The CDR3 sequence is 16 residues long. CDR1 is MNHEY and CDR2 is SVGAGI in the germline V gene. V was cut by 2 bases and J by 3 bases, with 14 bases left in between. The CDR3 coding sequence is TGTGCCAGCAGTTACGACTTGCTGGGAGTCTACAATGAGCAGTTCTTC. It specifies CASSYDLLGVYNEQFF.

The chain links TRBV27 to TRBJ2-3, with 14 positions matching TRBD2. V shed 0 bases and J 7 bases; nucleotides not matched to a gene: 9. The germline V gene encodes CDR1 MNHEY and CDR2 SMNVEV (reference sequence). The CDR3 runs to 18 residues. This CDR3 reads CASSLSVGTSGSWNTQYF. In nucleotides, the CDR3 is TGTGCCAGCAGTTTATCCGTCGGGACTAGCGGGAGTTGGAATACGCAGTATTTT.

This clonotype has just a few counts. A read error may account for a junction end that differs from germline. The gene calls are TRBV7-9 and TRBJ2-7; D may be TRBD1 (5 bases). The V gene's germline CDR1 is SEHNR and CDR2 FQNEAQ (reference sequence). This CDR3 is built from 14 residues. The CDR3 here is CAGSLGPRAYEQYF. For the CDR3, the DNA is TGTGCCGGCAGCTTAGGCCCCAGGGCCTACGAGCAGTACTTC.

Remarks on this clonotype: This may arise from a read error, as a much more abundant clone is one base away. The V gene is TRBV3-1, the J gene TRBJ1-2; weak D call: TRBD1 (6 bases). Germline values: CDR1 LGHDT, CDR2 YNNKEL (reference sequence). CDR3 length: 15 amino acids. The CDR3 DNA is TGTGCCAGCAGCCAAGGGGGGGCCCGGGACTATGGCTACGCCTTC. This gives the protein CASSQGGARDYGYAF.

This clonotype came up many times. The chain employs TRBV5-5 and TRBJ2-7; the match to TRBD2 covers 10 bases. CDR3 length: 17 residues. With 2 bases clipped from V and 7 bases from J, the junction kept 15 bases outside the gene matches. Germline-derived CDR1 and CDR2 are SGHKS and YYEKEE (reference sequence). The CDR3 region has the DNA TGTGCCAGCAGCTTCCTGCCCGGACTAGCGGATTTATTGGAGCAGTACTTC. It translates to CASSFLPGLADLLEQYF. The full variable domain, with the rest looked up from reference TRBV5-5 and TRBJ2-7, is DAGVTQSPTHLIKTRGQQVTLRCSPISGHKSVSWYQQVLGQGPQFIFQYYEKEERGRGNFPDRFSARQFPNYSSELNVNALLLGDSALYLCASSFLPGLADLLEQYFGPGTRLTVT.

This clonotype was found many times. The chain couples TRBV7-8 to TRBJ2-3; D gene ambiguous. The germline CDR1 and CDR2 sequences are SGHVS and FQNEAQ. V lost 6 bases and J 7 bases, leaving 14 bases between the germline ends. The CDR3 runs to 13 residues. CDR3 nucleotides: TGTGCCAGCAGTTCCGCCCTTGAGCATACGCAGTATTTT. Protein product: CASSSALEHTQYF.

This clonotype was counted many times. The chain carries TRBV7-9 and TRBJ2-1, with 7 nucleotides matching TRBD2. The J segment lost 9 bases and the V segment lost 7 bases, leaving 9 bases of the junction unmatched. This CDR3 has 13 residues. Germline loops: CDR1 SEHNR, CDR2 FQNEAQ (reference sequence). The CDR3 region has the DNA TGTGCCAGCACCTATTCGGGGGGTCTTGAGCAGTTCTTC. This gives the protein CASTYSGGLEQFF.

V usage is TRBV14 and J usage is TRBJ2-5; 9 bases match TRBD2. Looked up from germline, CDR1 is SGHDN and CDR2 is FVKESK. J was trimmed by 4 bases and V by 1 base; bases with no gene match: 10. This CDR3 has 17 residues. The CDR3 region has the DNA TGTGCCAGCAGCCAAGGGGTAATAGCGGGAGTTAGAGAGACCCAGTACTTC. Translated: CASSQGVIAGVRETQYF.

This clonotype was seen ten or more times. This chain joins TRBV5-1 and TRBJ2-5, with D possibly being TRBD1 (6 bases). The CDR3 extends over 13 amino acids. CDR1 and CDR2 (germline): SGHRS, YFSETQ. V was pared by 4 bases and J by 5 bases, with 12 bases between. The CDR3 coding sequence is TGCGCCAGCAGCGCTACAGGGTTTGAGACCCAGTACTTC. Its protein product is CASSATGFETQYF.

This clonotype was seen many times. The chain employs TRBV12-3 or TRBV12-4 and TRBJ2-1; D may be TRBD1 (7 bases). The CDR3 sequence is 14 residues long. The ends were cut back, 3 bases at V and 8 bases at J, with 14 bases in the middle. CDR3 sequence (DNA): TGTGCCAGCAGTTTTGGCGGAGGGGGCGATGAGCAGTTCTTC. Its protein is CASSFGGGGDEQFF.

In its sample, this clonotype was seen many times. V is TRBV28 and J is TRBJ2-7, with a possible D match to TRBD2 (7 bases). Looked up from germline, CDR1 is MDHEN and CDR2 is SYDVKM. The V and J ends lost 6 bases and 2 bases respectively, with 17 bases between them. The CDR3 is 15 amino acids. CDR3 sequence: CASSETWGGPYEQYF. The CDR3 bases are TGTGCCAGCAGCGAGACCTGGGGGGGGCCCTACGAGCAGTACTTC.

The V gene is TRBV4-1, the J gene TRBJ2-7; 8 nucleotides match TRBD1. CDR1 and CDR2 (germline): MGHRA, YSYEKL. With 4 bases clipped from V and 4 bases from J, the junction kept 6 bases outside the gene matches. This CDR3 is 14 amino acids long. In DNA form, the CDR3 reads TGCGCCAGCAGCCGACCGGACAGGGCGTACGAGCAGTACTTC. Its protein is CASSRPDRAYEQYF.

The chain employs TRBV10-3 and TRBJ2-2; 8 bases are shared with TRBD2. Trimming removed 11 bases from V and 0 bases from J; junction bases left unmatched: 2. CDR3 length equals 13 residues. Germline values: CDR1 ENHRY, CDR2 SYGVKD. The DNA for the CDR3 is TGTGCCGGGGGACTAGCGAACACCGGGGAGCTGTTTTTT. This encodes CAGGLANTGELFF.

This clonotype has more than one count but fewer than ten. The V gene is TRBV6-1, the J gene TRBJ1-6; D not resolved. CDR3 size: 13 residues. The V gene lost 6 bases and the J gene lost 6 bases, with 9 bases spanning the gap. Germline-derived CDR1 and CDR2 are MNHNS and SASEGT. The CDR3 nucleotides are TGTGCCAGCAGCCCCGCAGTTAATTCACCCCTCCACTTT. Translation: CASSPAVNSPLHF.

In its sample, this clonotype was seen many times. The CDR3 is CASRRTGNQPQHF. The DNA of the CDR3 is TGTGCCAGTCGACGGACAGGCAATCAGCCCCAGCATTTT. The V call is TRBV19, the J call TRBJ1-5, with a weak D call TRBD1 (6 bases). Germline CDR1 LNHDA, CDR2 SQIVND (reference sequence). Deletions cut 8 bases from V and 2 bases from J, with 10 bases between. The CDR3 runs to 13 residues.

In this sample, this clonotype turned up many times. The chain joins TRBV28 to TRBJ1-4; D possibly corresponds to TRBD1 (6 bases). Per germline, CDR1 MDHEN and CDR2 SYDVKM. V was clipped by 4 bases and J by 6 bases, with 21 bases between them. The CDR3 spans 17 residues. Written as DNA, the CDR3 is TGTGCCAGCAGTTCCCTCTATACAGGGCCCCTTGATGAAAAACTGTTTTTT. Amino acid sequence: CASSSLYTGPLDEKLFF.

In its sample, this clonotype was seen many times. The chain recombines TRBV5-1 with TRBJ1-2; D might be TRBD1 (5 bases). The CDR3 has 16 amino acids. Germline V gene lookup returns CDR1 SGHRS and CDR2 YFSETQ. The ends were cut back, 0 bases at V and 1 base at J, with 13 bases in the middle. The DNA of the CDR3 is TGCGCCAGCAGCTTGGCCCAAGGACATAATAACTATGGCTACACCTTC. The encoded protein is CASSLAQGHNNYGYTF.

This sequence joins TRBV6-2 or TRBV6-3 and TRBJ2-6; no reliable D call. The V and J ends lost 3 bases and 4 bases respectively, with 10 bases between them. Germline values: CDR1 MNHEY, CDR2 SVGEGT. This CDR3 comprises 15 residues. The CDR3 is CASSYRYEGANVLTF. The DNA for the CDR3 is TGTGCCAGCAGTTATAGGTACGAGGGGGCCAACGTCCTGACTTTC.

Only a few counts were recorded for this clonotype. The chain uses TRBV28 and TRBJ2-3, with a weak D call TRBD2 (5 bases). V was clipped by 8 bases and J by 9 bases, with 24 bases between them. The CDR3 loop spans 15 amino acids. CDR1 and CDR2 (germline): MDHEN, SYDVKM. The CDR3 region has the DNA TGTGCCAGCGTATCCTACCGCCATACTAGTCAAACGCAGTATTTT. Amino acids: CASVSYRHTSQTQYF.

This clonotype was counted only a few times. The chain couples TRBV19 to TRBJ2-1, with 9 bases lining up with TRBD2. Germline V gives CDR1 LNHDA, CDR2 SQIVND (reference sequence). After removal of 4 bases from V and 9 bases from J, the junction contained 10 bases not matched to a gene. The CDR3 is 15 amino acids. The CDR3 spells CASSTMAGGASEQFF. The CDR3 DNA reads as TGTGCCAGTAGTACCATGGCGGGGGGGGCGAGTGAGCAGTTCTTC.